Below, 8 T cell receptor beta chains from the same sample are listed, as sequenced in a study of OX40 agonist ivuxolimab in advanced cancers. Here immunoSEQ multiplex PCR was the method, and the copy in TCRdb shows in-frame clones only, minus some. The data show over 70,000 clones, with 80% to 90% seen just once and roughly 0.51% held by the top ten. Sequences were derived from CD4+ or CD8+ T cells sorted from blood, sampled in a trial of the OX40 agonist ivuxolimab. All receptors derive from an adult with an advanced solid tumor such as melanoma, head and neck, liver or kidney cancer.

The chain joins TRBV6-5 to TRBJ2-5, with D unresolved. Germline V gene lookup returns CDR1 MNHEY and CDR2 SVGAGI. This CDR3 is built from 13 residues. Trimming cost V 4 bases and J 6 bases, with 12 bases left between them. The CDR3 is CASSSGGEKTQYF. The CDR3 DNA sequence: TGTGCCAGCAGTTCGGGCGGTGAAAAGACCCAGTACTTC.

This sequence joins TRBV5-1 and TRBJ2-1; no reliable D call. From germline, CDR1 is SGHRS and CDR2 YFSETQ. The CDR3 runs 16 residues. V shed 0 bases and J shed 0 bases, with 10 bases lying between them. CDR3 coding DNA: TGCGCCAGCAGCTTGGGCCCCCAATACTCCTACAATGAGCAGTTCTTC. It encodes CASSLGPQYSYNEQFF.

This clone came up a few times. The chain uses TRBV4-1 and TRBJ1-2, with TRBD1 as a possible D gene (6 bases). The CDR3 is 15 residues long. Germline V gene lookup returns CDR1 MGHRA and CDR2 YSYEKL. V was clipped by 0 bases and J by 7 bases, with 15 bases between them. The CDR3 spells CASSQDRGAVGGYTF. CDR3 bases: TGCGCCAGCAGCCAAGATAGGGGGGCGGTTGGTGGCTACACCTTC.

The chain employs TRBV4-1 and TRBJ2-7; the match to TRBD1 covers 8 bases. Germline trimming cut 1 base from V and 6 bases from J; bases unmatched to any gene: 14. The CDR3 contains 17 residues. Germline V CDR1 and CDR2: MGHRA, YSYEKL. The chain's CDR3 is CASSQATVGTGPLEQYF. The DNA of the CDR3 is TGCGCCAGCAGCCAAGCCACCGTGGGGACAGGCCCCCTCGAGCAGTACTTC.

The chain recombines TRBV5-8 with TRBJ2-3; 9 nucleotides align to TRBD2. Germline V lookup: CDR1 SGHTS, CDR2 YDEGEE. The V and J ends lost 6 bases and 0 bases, in that order; junction bases with no gene match: 14. The length of the CDR3 is 18 residues. CDR3 nucleotides: TGTGCCAGCACCACTACCGGGACTAGCAAGTTCAGCACAGATACGCAGTATTTT. Translation gives CASTTTGTSKFSTDTQYF.

V is TRBV6-5 and J is TRBJ1-1, with a possible D match to TRBD1 (5 bases). This CDR3 is built from 14 residues. Germline V gene lookup returns CDR1 MNHEY and CDR2 SVGAGI. Trimming pared 6 bases from V and 4 bases from J, leaving 15 bases between. CDR3 sequence: CASRYGVRGTEAFF. CDR3 nucleotides: TGTGCCAGCAGGTACGGAGTAAGGGGCACTGAAGCTTTCTTT.

The CDR3 DNA reads TGCGCCAGCAGCTCGCAGGGGCGAGGCACTGAAGCTTTCTTT. It is translated as CASSSQGRGTEAFF. This chain connects TRBV5-1 to TRBJ1-1; D possibly corresponds to TRBD1 (6 bases). Per the germline V gene, CDR1 is SGHRS and CDR2 is YFSETQ. Trimming took 3 bases from V and 4 from J, leaving 13 bases between them. The CDR3 totals 14 residues.

The chain uses TRBV19 and TRBJ2-1; the D gene is possibly TRBD1 (6 bases). CDR1 is LNHDA and CDR2 is SQIVND in the germline V gene (reference sequence). Trimming cost V 6 bases and J 2 bases, with 14 bases left between them. The CDR3 consists of 15 residues. Written as DNA, the CDR3 is TGTGCCAGTAGGAAACAGGGCGTAGCCTACAATGAGCAGTTCTTC. Its protein is CASRKQGVAYNEQFF.